The 12 T cell receptor beta chains below were found in one sample sequenced in a study of CD8 T cells in ankylosing spondylitis. TCRdb redid the calling of the 5' RACE reads with MiXCR, one entry per CDR3 protein. The repertoire holds about 360,000 distinct CDR3 sequences, with approximately 14% as singletons. The specimen was blood, either unsorted or a sorted T cell fraction (not recorded which). Receptors originate from a male donor with ankylosing spondylitis or in good health (not recorded which).

The J gene is TRBJ1-2, the V gene TRBV12-3 or TRBV12-4, with TRBD1 as a possible D gene (6 bases). This CDR3 has 14 amino acids. V gave up 3 bases and J gave up 7 bases, with 15 bases separating them. The CDR3 coding sequence is TGTGCCAGCAGTTTGGGGGAGCCGGGGGCTGGCTACACCTTC. It yields the protein CASSLGEPGAGYTF.

This clonotype occurred a few times. V and J are TRBV20-1 and TRBJ2-3, with D perhaps assigned TRBD1 or TRBD2 (6 bases each). The CDR3 totals 13 residues. Trimming took off 3 bases at V and 3 bases at J, with 10 bases between the two ends. CDR1 is DFQATT and CDR2 is SNEGSKA in the germline V gene (reference sequence). CDR3 sequence (DNA): TGCAGTGCTAGTCTAGGGGGGACAGATACGCAGTATTTT. Protein: CSASLGGTDTQYF.

This clonotype has more than one count but fewer than ten. The gene calls are TRBV2 and TRBJ1-1; D is ambiguous. Looked up from germline, CDR1 is SNHLY and CDR2 is FYNNEI. The CDR3 has 12 amino acids. The ends were cut back, 6 bases at V and 4 bases at J, with 9 bases in the middle. The CDR3 DNA sequence: TGTGCCAGCAGATGGGGTGGCACTGAAGCTTTCTTT. It yields the protein CASRWGGTEAFF.

The chain employs TRBV5-1 and TRBJ2-1; D assignment may be TRBD1 or TRBD2 (5 bases each). The germline V gene encodes CDR1 SGHRS and CDR2 YFSETQ. Trimming removed 4 bases at V and 2 bases at J, with 10 bases between. The CDR3 spans 14 residues. The CDR3 here is CASSLEGPYNEQFF. The CDR3 region has the DNA TGCGCCAGCAGCCTTGAGGGACCCTACAATGAGCAGTTCTTC.

This clonotype was counted a single time. The J gene is TRBJ1-1, the V gene TRBV28, with 8 bases lining up with TRBD1. Trimming took 6 bases from V and 2 from J; bases not matched to a gene: 14. Germline V gives CDR1 MDHEN, CDR2 SYDVKM. This CDR3 is 17 amino acids long. Here the CDR3 reads CASRISGGAGSNTEAFF. The CDR3 nucleotides are TGTGCCAGCAGGATTTCAGGGGGCGCCGGGAGTAACACTGAAGCTTTCTTT.

This clonotype was detected only a few times. The V gene is TRBV12-3 or TRBV12-4, the J gene TRBJ1-1, with D tentatively TRBD1 (5 bases). V was pared by 3 bases and J by 5 bases, with 19 bases between. The CDR3 is 16 residues long. The CDR3 spells CASSFWNLWGGTEAFF. DNA of the CDR3: TGTGCCAGCAGTTTTTGGAACCTGTGGGGGGGAACTGAAGCTTTCTTT.

This clonotype was counted between two and nine times. The V gene is TRBV29-1, the J gene TRBJ1-2; D not certain. CDR1 is SQVTM, CDR2 ANQGSEA, per germline. The V gene lost 3 bases and the J gene lost 4 bases, with 15 bases spanning the gap. The CDR3 consists of 14 residues. This chain's CDR3 is CSVDDRGGSYGYTF. Written as DNA, the CDR3 is TGCAGCGTTGACGACCGGGGTGGTAGCTATGGCTACACCTTC. The variable domain in full, completed from reference TRBV29-1 and TRBJ1-2, reads SAVISQKPSRDICQRGTSLTIQCQVDSQVTMMFWYRQQPGQSLTLIATANQGSEATYESGFVIDKFPISRPNLTFSTLTVSNMSPEDSSIYLCSVDDRGGSYGYTFGSGTRLTVV.

This clonotype showed up just a few times. The genes are TRBV7-6 and TRBJ2-7; D gene unclear. The germline V and J ends were trimmed by 2 bases and 1 base, with 12 bases remaining between them. CDR3 size: 15 residues. CDR1 is SGHVS, CDR2 FNYEAQ, per germline. The CDR3 sequence is CASSLRAVRSYEQYF. The CDR3, as DNA: TGTGCCAGCAGCTTACGGGCGGTGAGATCCTACGAGCAGTACTTC. The full variable domain, rest sourced from reference TRBV7-6 and TRBJ2-7, is GAGVSQSPRYKVTKRGQDVALRCDPISGHVSLYWYRQALGQGPEFLTYFNYEAQQDKSGLPNDRFSAERPEGSISTLTIQRTEQRDSAMYRCASSLRAVRSYEQYFGPGTRLTVT.

The V and J genes are TRBV12-3 or TRBV12-4 and TRBJ1-2, with a possible D match to TRBD1 (5 bases). The CDR3 is made up of 15 amino acids. V lost 6 bases and J lost 3, with 17 bases in between. CDR3 nucleotide sequence: TGTGCCAGCAGAGATACGGGACGGCCCTACTATGGCTACACCTTC. Amino acid sequence: CASRDTGRPYYGYTF.

This clonotype turned up a few times. CDR3 in DNA: TGCGCCAGCAGCTTTTCGGACATCACTTACACTGAAGCTTTCTTT. The encoded protein is CASSFSDITYTEAFF. The chain is built from TRBV5-1 and TRBJ1-1; D perhaps matches TRBD1 (5 bases). V was cut by 2 bases and J by 3 bases, with 14 bases left in between. The germline gives CDR1 SGHRS, CDR2 YFSETQ. The CDR3 contains 15 residues.

This clonotype was observed a few times. This chain joins TRBV29-1 and TRBJ2-1; D perhaps matches TRBD2 (6 bases). The germline gives CDR1 SQVTM, CDR2 ANQGSEA. Trimming left V 7 bases short and J 7 bases short, with 11 bases between. The CDR3 runs 11 residues. CDR3 DNA sequence: TGCAGCGCCGGGACTGGAAATGAGCAGTTCTTC. Translating it yields CSAGTGNEQFF.

The chain carries TRBV5-6 and TRBJ2-1; D not certain. Germline CDR1 and CDR2: SGHDT and YYEEEE. There are 14 residues in the CDR3. V lost 0 bases to trimming and J lost 5 bases, with 9 bases between them. The CDR3 protein is CASSLVGSHNEQFF. The CDR3 nucleotides read TGTGCCAGCAGCTTGGTAGGGTCCCACAATGAGCAGTTCTTC.